Presented here are 15 T cell receptor beta chains from one specimen sequenced in a study of shared clonotypes between healthy human individuals. The repertoire was sequenced with immunoSEQ multiplex PCR; TCRdb's copy has only in-frame clones and lacks some. Seen here are some 1.5 million clones, roughly 96% observed once, and the top ten hold roughly 1.2%. The sequencing sample was made of naive CD4+ T cells sorted from blood. Subset defined: CD45RA+ positively selected. The receptor source for this set is a man aged 25-40 years in good health.

The rearrangement uses TRBV11-2 and TRBJ2-3, with D possibly matching TRBD2 (7 bases). V was cut by 1 base and J by 8 bases, with 13 bases left in between. In germline, CDR1 is SGHAT, CDR2 FQNNGV. The CDR3 length is 14 residues. CDR3 sequence: CASSLGEGVFTQYF. The CDR3 region has the DNA TGTGCCAGCAGCTTAGGGGAGGGGGTGTTTACGCAGTATTTT.

The chain uses TRBV28 and TRBJ2-1; no firm D call. CDR1 is MDHEN, CDR2 SYDVKM, per germline. CDR3 length: 13 residues. Trimming pared 6 bases from V and 7 bases from J, leaving 13 bases between. CDR3 sequence (DNA): TGTGCCAGCAGCCGAAAGAAGAGTAATGAGCAGTTCTTC. This encodes CASSRKKSNEQFF.

The chain is built from TRBV10-2 and TRBJ2-2; no clear D. Deletions cut 4 bases from V and 3 bases from J, with 12 bases between. The germline V gene encodes CDR1 WSHSY and CDR2 SAAADI. The CDR3 totals 15 residues. DNA for the CDR3: TGCGCCAGCAGTGGAGTAGGGCTGGACACCGGGGAGCTGTTTTTT. Translating gives CASSGVGLDTGELFF.

J is TRBJ2-3 and V is TRBV9; D possibly corresponds to TRBD2 (6 bases). CDR1 and CDR2 from the germline V gene are SGDLS and YYNGEE. V shed 3 bases and J shed 0 bases, with 14 bases lying between them. The CDR3 is 16 amino acids. DNA of the CDR3: TGTGCCAGCAGCGGACCCCGCGGGACGAGCACAGATACGCAGTATTTT. As protein: CASSGPRGTSTDTQYF.

For this clone: Other DNA sequences within the sample encode an identical CDR3. The chain combines TRBV5-4 with TRBJ2-1; D is perhaps TRBD2 (7 bases). There are 15 residues in the CDR3. Looked up from germline, CDR1 is SGHNT and CDR2 is YYREEE (reference sequence). Trimming shortened V by 0 bases and J by 4 bases, and 11 bases separated the two germline ends. The CDR3 bases are TGTGCCAGCAGCTTGGGCGGGGGCACGTACAATGAGCAGTTCTTC. It encodes CASSLGGGTYNEQFF.

The rearrangement links TRBV27 to TRBJ2-4, with TRBD1 matching 7 bases. The CDR3 sequence is 14 residues long. The V segment lost 4 bases and the J segment 9 bases; nucleotides outside the gene matches: 9. CDR1 and CDR2 from the germline V gene are MNHEY and SMNVEV (reference sequence). DNA of the CDR3: TGTGCCAGCAGTTCACGACAGGGATTGGTCATTCAGTACTTC. This gives the protein CASSSRQGLVIQYF.

The chain links TRBV6-4 to TRBJ2-7, with 8 positions matching TRBD1. J was trimmed by 6 bases and V by 4 bases; bases with no gene match: 5. The CDR3 runs to 13 residues. Per germline, CDR1 MRHNA and CDR2 SNTAGT. The CDR3 loop is CASSVDRGREQYF. The CDR3 nucleotides are TGTGCCAGCAGTGTCGACAGGGGCCGCGAGCAGTACTTC.

The V call is TRBV19, the J call TRBJ1-1; possible D gene TRBD1, 6 bases. Deletions cut 5 bases from V and 5 bases from J, with 21 bases between. Germline V CDR1 and CDR2: LNHDA, SQIVND (reference sequence). The CDR3 totals 16 residues. As DNA, the CDR3 is TGTGCCAGTAGTCCAAGGGGGACACCGATTAGTACTGAAGCTTTCTTT. It codes for CASSPRGTPISTEAFF.

The chain carries TRBV12-5 and TRBJ2-7; tentative D call: TRBD2 (6 bases). Trimming removed 6 bases at V and 0 bases at J, with 12 bases between. The CDR3 sequence is 14 residues long. CDR1 and CDR2 (germline): LGHNT, FRNRAP. CDR3 in DNA: TGTGCTAGTGGCATTGGTAGCGGCTCCTACGAGCAGTACTTC. Translation: CASGIGSGSYEQYF.

V and J are TRBV18 and TRBJ1-2; D remains unclear. Germline V gives CDR1 KGHSH, CDR2 LQKENI. V shed 2 bases and J shed 7 bases, with 11 bases lying between them. The CDR3 totals 13 residues. CDR3 amino acids: CASSPGIVSGYTF. The CDR3 DNA sequence: TGTGCCAGCTCACCAGGAATAGTCAGTGGCTACACCTTC.

The CDR3 protein is CASSMTSGSPLEQYF. The CDR3 DNA reads as TGTGCCAGCAGCATGACTAGCGGGAGTCCTCTCGAGCAGTACTTC. This chain connects TRBV5-6 to TRBJ2-7, with 12 nucleotides matching TRBD2. V shed 4 bases and J 6 bases; nucleotides not matched to a gene: 8. There are 15 residues in the CDR3. In germline, CDR1 is SGHDT, CDR2 YYEEEE.

This clone came up once. The chain is built from TRBV5-1 and TRBJ1-1; D not resolved. CDR1 SGHRS and CDR2 YFSETQ come from the germline V gene. The length of the CDR3 is 11 residues. V was cut by 4 bases and J by 3 bases, with 4 bases left in between. In nucleotides, the CDR3 is TGCGCCAGCAGCGAGCACACTGAAGCTTTCTTT. Its translation is CASSEHTEAFF.

This clone was recorded a few times. The chain employs TRBV2 and TRBJ2-7, with 7 bases lining up with TRBD1. The germline CDR1 and CDR2 sequences are SNHLY and FYNNEI. Trimming removed 0 bases from V and 7 bases from J; junction bases left unmatched: 12. This CDR3 has 16 residues. CDR3 loop: CASSEALRTGNQEQYF. DNA for the CDR3: TGTGCCAGCAGTGAAGCGCTTCGGACAGGTAATCAAGAGCAGTACTTC.

This chain uses TRBV28 with TRBJ1-5; 7 bases line up with TRBD1. The CDR3 is made up of 21 amino acids. The trim removed 2 bases at V and 5 bases at J, leaving 24 bases unmatched. Per germline, CDR1 MDHEN and CDR2 SYDVKM. CDR3 in amino acids: CASSLPSPGQMHPGGYQPQHF. The CDR3 nucleotides read TGTGCCAGCAGTTTACCCAGTCCGGGACAGATGCACCCGGGCGGTTATCAGCCCCAGCATTTT.

The rearrangement links TRBV7-8 to TRBJ2-1, with TRBD2 matching 10 bases. This CDR3 region has 20 residues. V lost 5 bases to trimming and J lost 0 bases; unmatched junction nucleotides: 16. The germline V gene has CDR1 SGHVS and CDR2 FQNEAQ. The DNA of the CDR3 is TGTGCCAGCAGCCCAGTAATAGCGGGAGGTCTACGAAGCTCCTACAATGAGCAGTTCTTC. As protein: CASSPVIAGGLRSSYNEQFF.